The 23 T cell receptor beta chains below all came from one sample that was sequenced in a study of blood T cell repertoires in COVID-19 (TCRdb year 2020). Library preparation was by the immunoSEQ multiplex PCR assay. The table comes from immuneACCESS by way of TCRdb, which keeps in-frame sequences with V and J called. Part of the clones is missing from these tables; in studies checked, under half for an unresolved V gene and the rest for unknown reasons. Across this sample there are tens of thousands of clones, with roughly nine tenths seen only once. Roughly 1.3% of the sample is taken by the ten largest. Sequences were obtained from peripheral blood. The source is a man between 60 and 75 years old with acute or convalescent COVID-19.

This sequence joins TRBV9 and TRBJ2-6; D remains unclear. This CDR3 has 13 amino acids. V was trimmed by 8 bases and J by 0 bases, leaving 6 bases between them. The germline V gene has CDR1 SGDLS and CDR2 YYNGEE. In DNA form, the CDR3 reads TGTGCCAGTCGACACTCTGGGGCCAACGTCCTGACTTTC. Its protein is CASRHSGANVLTF.

A remark on this clone: Germline and junction disagree at one end, which may indicate a read error. V usage is TRBV6-1 and J usage is TRBJ1-1; D is possibly TRBD1 (6 bases). CDR3 length: 12 residues. Germline V gene lookup returns CDR1 MNHNS and CDR2 SASEGT. CDR3 bases: TGTGCCAGCAGTGAGGACAGTCCCGAGCGAATCTTT. Translation: CASSEDSPERIF.

The chain couples TRBV4-1 to TRBJ2-4; D unresolved. Deletions cut 4 bases from V and 7 bases from J, with 17 bases between. Germline V gene sequence: CDR1 MGHRA, CDR2 YSYEKL. This CDR3 is built from 15 residues. The CDR3 protein is CASSPSQLPGNIQYF. The DNA for the CDR3 is TGCGCCAGCAGCCCGAGCCAGTTGCCCGGGAACATTCAGTACTTC.

The rearrangement joins TRBV6-6 to TRBJ1-1, with 10 bases identical to TRBD1. Germline V gene lookup returns CDR1 MNHNY and CDR2 SVGAGI (reference sequence). This CDR3 contains 14 residues. Losses at the gene ends were 6 bases for V and 3 bases for J; bases not matched to a gene: 4. The CDR3 region is CASSLDRGHTEAFF. DNA for the CDR3: TGTGCCAGCAGCCTCGACAGGGGGCACACTGAAGCTTTCTTT.

The gene calls are TRBV6-6 and TRBJ1-3; D gene uncertain. CDR3 length: 15 amino acids. V gave up 4 bases and J gave up 4 bases, with 14 bases separating them. CDR1 is MNHNY, CDR2 SVGAGI, per germline (reference sequence). CDR3: CASSSSIIRGNTIYF. The CDR3 nucleotides are TGTGCCAGCAGTTCCTCAATAATCAGAGGAAACACCATATATTTT.

This rearrangement joins TRBV19 to TRBJ1-2; D gene ambiguous. CDR3 size: 14 residues. Germline assignment: CDR1 LNHDA and CDR2 SQIVND (reference sequence). V lost 8 bases and J 2 bases, leaving 15 bases between the germline ends. The CDR3 region is CASRGIGQNYGYTF. Written as DNA, the CDR3 is TGTGCCAGTCGCGGCATAGGTCAAAACTATGGCTACACCTTC.

V gene TRBV3-1 (or the pseudogene TRBV3-2) combines with J gene TRBJ2-7; D uncertain. V was shortened by 0 bases and J by 7 bases, with 4 bases between the two germline ends. The CDR3 covers 11 residues. CDR1 and CDR2 from the germline V gene are LGHDT and YNNKEL (reference sequence). CDR3 residues: CASSQDQEQYF. The CDR3 DNA reads as TGTGCCAGCAGCCAAGATCAGGAGCAGTACTTC.

V and J are TRBV7-2 and TRBJ2-2, with 11 bases lining up with TRBD1. Trimming removed 5 bases from V and 6 bases from J; junction bases left unmatched: 11. Germline V gene lookup returns CDR1 SGHTA and CDR2 FQGNSA. The CDR3 runs 17 residues. CDR3 DNA sequence: TGTGCCAGCAGCCTCGGACAGGGGGCGAGGTATGCCGGGGAGCTGTTTTTT. The encoded protein is CASSLGQGARYAGELFF. The full variable domain, rest sourced from reference TRBV7-2 and TRBJ2-2, is GAGVSQSPSNKVTEKGKDVELRCDPISGHTALYWYRQSLGQGLEFLIYFQGNSAPDKSGLPSDRFSAERTGGSVSTLTIQRTQQEDSAVYLCASSLGQGARYAGELFFGEGSRLTVL.

The rearrangement joins TRBV9 to TRBJ2-3; perhaps TRBD1 as D (5 bases). Germline assignment: CDR1 SGDLS and CDR2 YYNGEE. V was shortened by 3 bases and J by 4 bases, with 18 bases between the two germline ends. The length of the CDR3 is 16 residues. The CDR3 loop reads CASSAATGRLADTQYF. CDR3 DNA: TGTGCCAGCAGCGCCGCTACAGGAAGACTGGCAGATACGCAGTATTTT.

The chain uses TRBV5-1 and TRBJ2-7; the match to TRBD1 covers 9 bases. The germline CDR1 and CDR2 sequences are SGHRS and YFSETQ. The CDR3 contains 17 residues. Trimming cost V 4 bases and J 3 bases; bases outside gene matches: 14. This chain's CDR3 is CASSARPTGTGNYEQYF. The CDR3 nucleotides are TGCGCCAGCAGCGCTAGACCGACCGGGACAGGGAACTACGAGCAGTACTTC.

The rearrangement joins TRBV5-4 to TRBJ2-4; TRBD2 agrees at 10 bases. CDR1 and CDR2 from the germline V gene are SGHNT and YYREEE (reference sequence). The CDR3 is 15 residues long. Losses at the gene ends were 2 bases for V and 7 bases for J; bases not matched to a gene: 6. In DNA form, the CDR3 reads TGTGCCAGCAGCTTAGCGGCTAGCGGGGGTAACATTCAGTACTTC. Its translation is CASSLAASGGNIQYF.

The V gene is TRBV5-1, the J gene TRBJ2-2, with 11 positions matching TRBD1. Germline V CDR1 and CDR2: SGHRS, YFSETQ. J gave up 7 bases and V 4 bases, and 9 bases lay outside the gene matches. The CDR3 spans 16 residues. DNA for the CDR3: TGCGCCAGCAGCCCCCGGACAGGGGGCGGGGGCGGGGAGCTGTTTTTT. Translated, it gives CASSPRTGGGGGELFF. The variable domain in full, with the rest retrieved from reference TRBV5-1 and TRBJ2-2, is KAGVTQTPRYLIKTRGQQVTLSCSPISGHRSVSWYQQTPGQGLQFLFEYFSETQRNKGNFPGRFSGRQFSNSRSEMNVSTLELGDSALYLCASSPRTGGGGGELFFGEGSRLTVL.

This chain's CDR3 is CASSLGTGTSYEQYF. The CDR3 bases are TGCGCCAGCAGCTTGGGGACCGGGACAAGCTACGAGCAGTACTTC. J is TRBJ2-7 and V is TRBV5-1; possibly TRBD1 for D (6 bases). V shed 0 bases and J shed 3 bases, with 13 bases lying between them. CDR1 and CDR2 from the germline V gene are SGHRS and YFSETQ. This CDR3 is built from 15 residues.

The CDR3 spells CASSYIIHQPQHF. The CDR3 region has the DNA TGTGCCAGCAGCTACATAATACATCAGCCCCAGCATTTT. The chain uses TRBV7-8 and TRBJ1-5; D unclear. This CDR3 spans 13 amino acids. The V end was cut by 4 bases, the J end by 5 bases, with 9 bases between. In germline, CDR1 is SGHVS, CDR2 FQNEAQ.

V gene TRBV5-6 combines with J gene TRBJ2-6; D is unresolved. The CDR3 extends over 15 amino acids. From germline, CDR1 is SGHDT and CDR2 YYEEEE. With 5 bases removed from V and 0 bases from J, the gap between germline ends came to 9 bases. The CDR3 loop is CASRPRGSGANVLTF. CDR3 coding DNA: TGTGCCAGCAGACCCCGCGGCTCTGGGGCCAACGTCCTGACTTTC.

This rearrangement joins TRBV30 to TRBJ1-1, with a tentative D call TRBD1 (6 bases). Per germline, CDR1 GTSNPN and CDR2 SVGIG (reference sequence). This CDR3 has 14 amino acids. V lost 2 bases and J 1 base, leaving 11 bases between the germline ends. This CDR3 reads CAWSIGQTNTEAFF. The CDR3 DNA sequence: TGTGCCTGGAGTATAGGACAGACGAACACTGAAGCTTTCTTT.

The V gene is TRBV6-5, the J gene TRBJ1-2; D possibly corresponds to TRBD1 (5 bases). In germline, CDR1 is MNHEY, CDR2 SVGAGI. The length of the CDR3 is 13 residues. V lost 7 bases and J 5 bases, leaving 14 bases between the germline ends. CDR3 in DNA: TGTGCCAGCATTAGGGGTTTCACTTATGGCTACACCTTC. Protein product: CASIRGFTYGYTF.

The chain links TRBV5-1 to TRBJ2-1; D is perhaps TRBD1 (5 bases). Germline values: CDR1 SGHRS, CDR2 YFSETQ. CDR3 size: 15 residues. Deletions cut 5 bases from V and 1 base from J, with 13 bases between. For the CDR3, the DNA is TGCGCCAGCAGGACAGACACGGAGTCCTACAATGAGCAGTTCTTC. This gives the protein CASRTDTESYNEQFF.

The rearrangement uses TRBV19 and TRBJ1-6, with unresolved D. Germline V gene sequence: CDR1 LNHDA, CDR2 SQIVND (reference sequence). CDR3 size: 17 residues. Trimming removed 3 bases at V and 7 bases at J, with 19 bases between. The CDR3 DNA sequence: TGTGCCAGTAGTATCGCGGCACGGAGACTTCTCAATTCACCCCTCCACTTT. Translating it yields CASSIAARRLLNSPLHF.

The V and J genes are TRBV15 and TRBJ1-6; D ambiguous. The germline V gene has CDR1 LNHNV and CDR2 YYDKDF (reference sequence). The CDR3 sequence is 16 residues long. Between the trimmed V and J ends, which lost 0 bases and 9 bases, there was a span of 15 bases. The CDR3 DNA reads as TGTGCCACCAGCAGAGAGCGGGTACCCGCGACTTCACCCCTCCACTTT. Encoded protein: CATSRERVPATSPLHF.

The gene calls are TRBV5-1 and TRBJ2-3; D call uncertain. The V gene's germline CDR1 is SGHRS and CDR2 YFSETQ. The V gene lost 0 bases and the J gene lost 2 bases, with 7 bases spanning the gap. This CDR3 is 14 amino acids long. CDR3 in amino acids: CASSLDHYTDTQYF. In DNA form, the CDR3 reads TGCGCCAGCAGCTTGGATCACTACACAGATACGCAGTATTTT.

The V gene is TRBV2, the J gene TRBJ1-4, with D uncertain. The CDR3 contains 13 residues. Trimming took 8 bases from V and 3 from J, leaving 10 bases between them. Germline CDR1 SNHLY, CDR2 FYNNEI. The DNA of the CDR3 is TGTGCCAGCGTAGTCCGGTCTAATGAAAAACTGTTTTTT. This encodes CASVVRSNEKLFF.

This clone appeared a single time. The gene calls are TRBV3-1 (or the pseudogene TRBV3-2) and TRBJ1-1; TRBD1 agrees at 7 bases. Germline CDR1 and CDR2: LGHDT and YNNKEL (reference sequence). This CDR3 is built from 17 residues. J gave up 0 bases and V 4 bases, and 11 bases lay outside the gene matches. The CDR3 sequence is CASSPGRGRTLNTEAFF. In DNA form, the CDR3 reads TGTGCCAGCAGCCCCGGGAGGGGGCGAACTCTGAACACTGAAGCTTTCTTT.